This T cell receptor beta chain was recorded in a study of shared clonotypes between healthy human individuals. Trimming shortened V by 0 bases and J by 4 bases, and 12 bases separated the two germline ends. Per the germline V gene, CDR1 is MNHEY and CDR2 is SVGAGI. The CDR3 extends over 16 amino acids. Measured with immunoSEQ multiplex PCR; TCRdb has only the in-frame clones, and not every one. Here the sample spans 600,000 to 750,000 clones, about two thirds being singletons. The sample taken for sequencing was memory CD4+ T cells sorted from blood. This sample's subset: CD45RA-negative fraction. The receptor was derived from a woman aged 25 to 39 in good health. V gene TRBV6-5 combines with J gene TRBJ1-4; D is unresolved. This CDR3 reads CASSYSLASHNEKLFF. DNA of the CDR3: TGTGCCAGCAGTTACTCACTGGCCAGTCATAATGAAAAACTGTTTTTT.